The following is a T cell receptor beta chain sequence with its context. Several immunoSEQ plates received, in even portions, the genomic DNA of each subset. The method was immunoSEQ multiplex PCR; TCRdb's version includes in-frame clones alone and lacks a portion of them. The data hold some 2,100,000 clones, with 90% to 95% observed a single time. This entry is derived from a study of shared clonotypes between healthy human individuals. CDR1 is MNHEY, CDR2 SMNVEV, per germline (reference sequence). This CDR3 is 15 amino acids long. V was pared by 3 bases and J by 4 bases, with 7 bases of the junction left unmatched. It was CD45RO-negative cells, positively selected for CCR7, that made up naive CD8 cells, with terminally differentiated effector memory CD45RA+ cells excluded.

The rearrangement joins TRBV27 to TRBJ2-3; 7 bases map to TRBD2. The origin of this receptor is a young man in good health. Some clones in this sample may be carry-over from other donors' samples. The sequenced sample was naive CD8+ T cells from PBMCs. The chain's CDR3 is CASSLGGTLPDTQYF. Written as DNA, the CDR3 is TGTGCCAGCAGTTTGGGGGGGACCCTCCCAGATACGCAGTATTTT.